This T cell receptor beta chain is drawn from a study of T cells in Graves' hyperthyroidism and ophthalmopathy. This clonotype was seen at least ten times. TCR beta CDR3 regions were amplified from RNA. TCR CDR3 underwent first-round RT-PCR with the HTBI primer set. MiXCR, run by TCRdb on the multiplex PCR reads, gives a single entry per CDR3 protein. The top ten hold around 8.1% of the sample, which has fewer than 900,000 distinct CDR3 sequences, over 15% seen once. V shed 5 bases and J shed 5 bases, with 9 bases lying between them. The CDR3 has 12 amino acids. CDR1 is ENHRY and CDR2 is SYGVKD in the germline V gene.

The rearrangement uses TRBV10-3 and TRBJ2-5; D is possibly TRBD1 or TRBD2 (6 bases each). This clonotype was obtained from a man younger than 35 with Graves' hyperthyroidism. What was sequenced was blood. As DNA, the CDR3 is TGTGCCATCAGTCAGGGGACTGAGACCCAGTACTTC. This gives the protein CAISQGTETQYF.